The rows below give T cell receptor beta chains drawn from one sample of a study of blood T cell repertoires in COVID-19. Here immunoSEQ multiplex PCR was the method, and the copy in TCRdb shows in-frame clones only, minus some. The data contain more than 85,000 clones, approximately 80% of them singletons. The sequenced sample was peripheral blood. The receptors come from a man aged 55-75 years with acute or convalescent COVID-19. Each CDR3 is given with its conserved first and last residue. Fields, in order: V gene, D gene, J gene, clone size, CDR3 DNA, CDR3 protein. The D gene is left open where the match is weak. Clone size, where shown, is once, few, many, or a class for clones that have expanded.

v_gene: TRBV6-5
d_gene: .
j_gene: TRBJ1-4
abundance: .
CDR3nt: TGTGCCAGCAGGCTCAGGGGCACAACTAATGAAAAACTGTTTTTT
CDR3aa: CASRLRGTTNEKLFF

v_gene: TRBV24-1
d_gene: TRBD1
j_gene: TRBJ2-5
abundance: .
CDR3nt: TGTGCCACCAGTGTAGGAGGGACAGGGAAAGAGACCCAGTACTTC
CDR3aa: CATSVGGTGKETQYF

v_gene: TRBV7-9
d_gene: TRBD1
j_gene: TRBJ1-2
abundance: .
CDR3nt: TGTGCCAGCAGCACGGACAGGGGGCATGGCTACACCTTC
CDR3aa: CASSTDRGHGYTF

v_gene: TRBV28
d_gene: .
j_gene: TRBJ1-1
abundance: .
CDR3nt: TGTGCCAGCTACACTCCAGGGTCCACTGAAGCTTTCTTT
CDR3aa: CASYTPGSTEAFF

v_gene: TRBV7-2
d_gene: TRBD1
j_gene: TRBJ1-5
abundance: .
CDR3nt: TGTGCCAGCAGCCTTACCGGGACAGGGGGGGGTCGTCAGCCCCAGCATTTT
CDR3aa: CASSLTGTGGGRQPQHF

v_gene: TRBV5-1
d_gene: .
j_gene: TRBJ1-1
abundance: .
CDR3nt: TGCGCCAGCAGCTTGGAGCCCGTCGCTCGGAACACTGAAGCTTTCTTT
CDR3aa: CASSLEPVARNTEAFF

v_gene: TRBV3-1/TRBV3-2
d_gene: TRBD1
j_gene: TRBJ1-5
abundance: .
CDR3nt: TGTGCCAGCAGCGGGGGACAGGGTGATCAGCCCCAGCATTTT
CDR3aa: CASSGGQGDQPQHF

v_gene: TRBV19
d_gene: .
j_gene: TRBJ2-1
abundance: .
CDR3nt: TGTGCCAGTAGTAGGAAGATCGGGGGTCGGGGAGAAGAGGGTGAGCAGTTCTTC
CDR3aa: CASSRKIGGRGEEGEQFF

v_gene: TRBV7-9
d_gene: .
j_gene: TRBJ2-4
abundance: .
CDR3nt: TGTGCCAGCAGCTTAGTTGAGGTTTGGGACATTCAGTACTTC
CDR3aa: CASSLVEVWDIQYF

v_gene: TRBV6-5
d_gene: .
j_gene: TRBJ2-2
abundance: once
CDR3nt: TGTGCCAGCAACGGGAGTCCGGGCACCGGGGAGCTGTTTTTT
CDR3aa: CASNGSPGTGELFF

v_gene: TRBV14
d_gene: TRBD1
j_gene: TRBJ2-7
abundance: .
CDR3nt: TGTGCCAGCAGCCAACTTTCGACAGGGGCCTACGAGCAGTACTTC
CDR3aa: CASSQLSTGAYEQYF

v_gene: TRBV29-1
d_gene: .
j_gene: TRBJ2-5
abundance: few
CDR3nt: TGCAGCGTTGAATCTGACATCGGAGAGACCCAGTACTTC
CDR3aa: CSVESDIGETQYF

v_gene: TRBV5-6
d_gene: .
j_gene: TRBJ2-5
abundance: .
CDR3nt: TGTGCCAGCAGCTTGGGGCAGGGGACCCAAGAGACCCAGTACTTC
CDR3aa: CASSLGQGTQETQYF

v_gene: TRBV5-1
d_gene: .
j_gene: TRBJ2-2
abundance: .
CDR3nt: TGCGCCACCAGAGGAGGCGGGGACACCGGGGAGCTGTTTTTT
CDR3aa: CATRGGGDTGELFF

v_gene: TRBV4-1
d_gene: .
j_gene: TRBJ2-1
abundance: .
CDR3nt: TGCGCCAGCAGCCAACTAGGACTAACCTACAATGAGCAGTTCTTC
CDR3aa: CASSQLGLTYNEQFF

v_gene: TRBV30
d_gene: .
j_gene: TRBJ1-1
abundance: .
CDR3nt: TGTGCCCTGATCCAGGGGTACACTGAAGCTTTCTTT
CDR3aa: CALIQGYTEAFF

v_gene: TRBV27
d_gene: .
j_gene: TRBJ1-5
abundance: .
CDR3nt: TGTGCCAGCAGTAGAACAGATAGCAATCAGCCCCAGCATTTT
CDR3aa: CASSRTDSNQPQHF

v_gene: TRBV6-6
d_gene: .
j_gene: TRBJ1-1
abundance: .
CDR3nt: TGTGCCAGCAACTATGGGGGGGGTACTGAAGCTTTCTTT
CDR3aa: CASNYGGGTEAFF

v_gene: TRBV7-2
d_gene: .
j_gene: TRBJ1-1
abundance: once
CDR3nt: TGTGCCAGCAGCCCCTACAACAGAGACGAAGCTTTCTTT
CDR3aa: CASSPYNRDEAFF

v_gene: TRBV28
d_gene: .
j_gene: TRBJ1-2
abundance: medium-sized
CDR3nt: TGTGCCAGCAGCTACGCAACCTATGGCTACACCTTC
CDR3aa: CASSYATYGYTF

v_gene: TRBV5-1
d_gene: .
j_gene: TRBJ2-7
abundance: .
CDR3nt: TGCGCCAGCAGCCCCCCCGGGGTATACGAGCAGTACTTC
CDR3aa: CASSPPGVYEQYF

v_gene: TRBV12-5
d_gene: .
j_gene: TRBJ1-5
abundance: .
CDR3nt: TGTGCTAGTGGGCTCTATAGCAATCAGCCCCAGCATTTT
CDR3aa: CASGLYSNQPQHF

v_gene: TRBV3-1/TRBV3-2
d_gene: .
j_gene: TRBJ2-2
abundance: .
CDR3nt: TGTGCCAGCAGCCAACTTCAGGCTGTGAACACCGGGGAGCTGTTTTTT
CDR3aa: CASSQLQAVNTGELFF

v_gene: TRBV18
d_gene: .
j_gene: TRBJ1-2
abundance: .
CDR3nt: TGTGCCAGCTCACATGGTCTAACAGGGCTGGATGATGGCTACACCTTC
CDR3aa: CASSHGLTGLDDGYTF

v_gene: TRBV11-3
d_gene: TRBD1
j_gene: TRBJ2-7
abundance: .
CDR3nt: TGTGCCAGCAGTTCCAGGACAGGGGCGGACGAGCAGTACTTC
CDR3aa: CASSSRTGADEQYF

v_gene: TRBV24-1
d_gene: .
j_gene: TRBJ2-1
abundance: .
CDR3nt: TGTGCCACCAGTGATACAAGCGGCTCCTACAATGAGCAGTTCTTC
CDR3aa: CATSDTSGSYNEQFF

v_gene: TRBV27
d_gene: TRBD1
j_gene: TRBJ1-2
abundance: .
CDR3nt: TGTGCCAGCAGTCCTTCAGGGGGGTTCTATGGCTACACCTTC
CDR3aa: CASSPSGGFYGYTF

v_gene: TRBV7-9
d_gene: .
j_gene: TRBJ1-5
abundance: .
CDR3nt: TGTGCCAGCAGCTTAGAGGGGCAGGGCCAGGAGCCCCAGCATTTT
CDR3aa: CASSLEGQGQEPQHF

v_gene: TRBV15
d_gene: .
j_gene: TRBJ1-2
abundance: .
CDR3nt: TGTGCCACCAGCAGAGATGTAGGGGCGGAAGGCTACACCTTC
CDR3aa: CATSRDVGAEGYTF

v_gene: TRBV28
d_gene: .
j_gene: TRBJ1-1
abundance: .
CDR3nt: TGTGCCAGCACCGCCCAGGACTTTCTTAACACTGAAGCTTTCTTT
CDR3aa: CASTAQDFLNTEAFF

v_gene: TRBV12-3/TRBV12-4
d_gene: .
j_gene: TRBJ1-1
abundance: .
CDR3nt: TGTGCCAGCAGGGGCAGGCTGAACACTGAAGCTTTCTTT
CDR3aa: CASRGRLNTEAFF

v_gene: TRBV30
d_gene: .
j_gene: TRBJ1-4
abundance: .
CDR3nt: TGTGCCTGGAGGGCCCCGGGGGTTGCTAATGAAAAACTGTTTTTT
CDR3aa: CAWRAPGVANEKLFF

v_gene: TRBV6-5
d_gene: TRBD1
j_gene: TRBJ1-1
abundance: .
CDR3nt: TGTGCCAGCAGTTACGGCGGGACAGGGAGGACTGAAGCTTTCTTT
CDR3aa: CASSYGGTGRTEAFF

v_gene: TRBV5-1
d_gene: .
j_gene: TRBJ2-7
abundance: .
CDR3nt: TGCGCCAGCAGCTTGGAGGGACTCAAAGGCCACGAGCAGTACTTC
CDR3aa: CASSLEGLKGHEQYF

v_gene: TRBV27
d_gene: TRBD2
j_gene: TRBJ2-5
abundance: .
CDR3nt: TGTGCCAGCAGTTCTGGGACTAGCGGGATACAAGAGACCCAGTACTTC
CDR3aa: CASSSGTSGIQETQYF

v_gene: TRBV6-5
d_gene: .
j_gene: TRBJ2-7
abundance: .
CDR3nt: TGTGCCAGCAGTTACTCGGGCAGGCTCGGCTACGAGCAGTACTTC
CDR3aa: CASSYSGRLGYEQYF

v_gene: TRBV7-9
d_gene: .
j_gene: TRBJ1-3
abundance: .
CDR3nt: TGTGCCAGCAGCCCCGACGGGATGAGAAACACCATATATTTT
CDR3aa: CASSPDGMRNTIYF

v_gene: TRBV3-1/TRBV3-2
d_gene: .
j_gene: TRBJ2-3
abundance: .
CDR3nt: TGTGCCAGCAGCCAAGATTCCGCGGAGATCACAGATACGCAGTATTTT
CDR3aa: CASSQDSAEITDTQYF

v_gene: TRBV4-3
d_gene: .
j_gene: TRBJ1-2
abundance: .
CDR3nt: TGCGCCAGCAGCCAAGAAAGAACCGGGGGGGGAAGTAACTATGGCTACACCTTC
CDR3aa: CASSQERTGGGSNYGYTF

v_gene: TRBV7-9
d_gene: .
j_gene: TRBJ2-2
abundance: many
CDR3nt: TGTGCCAGCAGAATCGGGACACTGAACACCGGGGAGCTGTTTTTT
CDR3aa: CASRIGTLNTGELFF

v_gene: TRBV4-1
d_gene: TRBD1
j_gene: TRBJ1-1
abundance: few
CDR3nt: TGCGCCAGCAGCCAGACGACAGGGTACACTGAAGCTTTCTTT
CDR3aa: CASSQTTGYTEAFF

v_gene: TRBV6-6
d_gene: .
j_gene: TRBJ1-5
abundance: few
CDR3nt: TGTGCCAGCAGATGGGGGGATCAGCCCCAGCATTTT
CDR3aa: CASRWGDQPQHF

v_gene: TRBV25-1
d_gene: .
j_gene: TRBJ2-5
abundance: .
CDR3nt: TGTGCCAGCAGTGAATCCCAGGTGCCCCAAGAGACCCAGTACTTC
CDR3aa: CASSESQVPQETQYF

v_gene: TRBV5-1
d_gene: TRBD1
j_gene: TRBJ2-6
abundance: .
CDR3nt: TGCGCCAGCAGCGAGGGGGCGCCTGGGGCCAACGTCCTGACTTTC
CDR3aa: CASSEGAPGANVLTF

v_gene: TRBV7-9
d_gene: .
j_gene: TRBJ1-2
abundance: .
CDR3nt: TGTGCCAGCAGCCACCTACCCGGGGGGCGAAACCTTAACTATGGCTACACCTTC
CDR3aa: CASSHLPGGRNLNYGYTF

v_gene: TRBV7-6
d_gene: TRBD2
j_gene: TRBJ2-1
abundance: few
CDR3nt: TGTGCCAGCAGCCTAACGCCCTCGGGAGGCCCCCATGAGCAGTTCTTC
CDR3aa: CASSLTPSGGPHEQFF

v_gene: TRBV11-3
d_gene: .
j_gene: TRBJ2-3
abundance: .
CDR3nt: TGTGCCAGCAGCTTGGAGTCATATGGCACAGATACGCAGTATTTT
CDR3aa: CASSLESYGTDTQYF

v_gene: TRBV12-3/TRBV12-4
d_gene: .
j_gene: TRBJ1-2
abundance: .
CDR3nt: TGTGCCAGCAGTTTGGTGCAGGTGAAGGGCTACACCTTC
CDR3aa: CASSLVQVKGYTF

v_gene: TRBV9
d_gene: TRBD2
j_gene: TRBJ2-1
abundance: .
CDR3nt: TGTGCCAGCAGCGTAGGAAGCGGGACTACCTTGGGTGAGCAGTTCTTC
CDR3aa: CASSVGSGTTLGEQFF